This entry is about one T cell receptor beta chain. Other DNA sequences from this sample encode an identical CDR3 as well. The CDR3 contains 13 residues. From germline, CDR1 is LNHDA and CDR2 SQIVND (reference sequence). After removal of 6 bases from V and 5 bases from J, the junction contained 5 bases not matched to a gene. The table came from immunoSEQ multiplex PCR; TCRdb's copy has only in-frame clones and leaves some out. Of about 1 million clones listed, roughly 70% are singletons. The data belong to a study of shared clonotypes between healthy human individuals. V and J are TRBV19 and TRBJ1-1; 8 bases match TRBD1. The TCR sequence derives from a man aged 18 to 35 in good health. Sequencing was carried out using memory CD4+ T cells sorted from blood. The subset is: CD45RA-negative fraction. The CDR3 here is CASRVQGVTEAFF. The CDR3 nucleotides are TGTGCCAGTAGGGTACAGGGGGTGACTGAAGCTTTCTTT.